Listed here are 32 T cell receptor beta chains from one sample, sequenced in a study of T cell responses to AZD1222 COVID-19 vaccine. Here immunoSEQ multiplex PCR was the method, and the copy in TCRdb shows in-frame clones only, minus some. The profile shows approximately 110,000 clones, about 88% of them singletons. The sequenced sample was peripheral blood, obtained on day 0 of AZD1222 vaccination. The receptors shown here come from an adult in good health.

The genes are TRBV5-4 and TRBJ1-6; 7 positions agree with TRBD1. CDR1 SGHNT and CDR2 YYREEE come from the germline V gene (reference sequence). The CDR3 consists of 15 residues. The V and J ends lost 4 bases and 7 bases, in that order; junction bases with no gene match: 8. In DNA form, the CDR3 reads TGTGCCAGCAGCAGAAACCGGGACAGAAATTCACCCCTCCACTTT. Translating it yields CASSRNRDRNSPLHF.

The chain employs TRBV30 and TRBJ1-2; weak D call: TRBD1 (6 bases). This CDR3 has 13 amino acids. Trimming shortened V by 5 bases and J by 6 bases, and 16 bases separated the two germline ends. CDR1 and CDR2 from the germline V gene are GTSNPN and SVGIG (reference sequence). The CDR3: CAWFERGAHGYTF. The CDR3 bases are TGTGCCTGGTTCGAGAGGGGGGCTCATGGCTACACCTTC.

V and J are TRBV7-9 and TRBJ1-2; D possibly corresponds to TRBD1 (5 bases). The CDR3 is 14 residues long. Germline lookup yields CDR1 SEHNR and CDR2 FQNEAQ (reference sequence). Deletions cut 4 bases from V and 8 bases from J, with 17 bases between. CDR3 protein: CASSSWTPGVGYTF. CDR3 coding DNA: TGTGCCAGCAGCTCATGGACCCCGGGGGTAGGCTACACCTTC.

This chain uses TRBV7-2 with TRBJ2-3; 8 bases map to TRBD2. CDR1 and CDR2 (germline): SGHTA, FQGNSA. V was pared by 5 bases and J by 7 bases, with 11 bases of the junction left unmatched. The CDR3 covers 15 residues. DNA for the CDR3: TGTGCCAGCAGCCAAAGCGGGGGCCCTACTAATACGCAGTATTTT. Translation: CASSQSGGPTNTQYF.

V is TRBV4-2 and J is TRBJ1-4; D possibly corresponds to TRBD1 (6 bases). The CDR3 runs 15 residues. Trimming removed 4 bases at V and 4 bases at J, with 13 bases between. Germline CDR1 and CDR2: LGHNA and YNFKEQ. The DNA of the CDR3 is TGTGCCAGCAGCCCCCCCCGACAGGATAATGAAAAACTGTTTTTT. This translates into CASSPPRQDNEKLFF.

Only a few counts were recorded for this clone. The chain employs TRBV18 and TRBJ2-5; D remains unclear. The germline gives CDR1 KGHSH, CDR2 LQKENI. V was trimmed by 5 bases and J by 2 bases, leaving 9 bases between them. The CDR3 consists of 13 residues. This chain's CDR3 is CASSVTQQETQYF. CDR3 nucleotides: TGTGCCAGCTCAGTAACCCAGCAAGAGACCCAGTACTTC.

CDR3: CASSLGAGEWGALTYNEQFF. Here the CDR3 DNA reads TGTGCCAGCAGCTTAGGGGCAGGGGAATGGGGCGCCCTGACCTACAATGAGCAGTTCTTC. The J gene is TRBJ2-1, the V gene TRBV11-3; maybe TRBD1 (6 bases). The CDR3 sequence is 20 residues long. Per germline, CDR1 SGHNT and CDR2 YENEEA. V lost 1 base and J lost 2, with 24 bases in between.

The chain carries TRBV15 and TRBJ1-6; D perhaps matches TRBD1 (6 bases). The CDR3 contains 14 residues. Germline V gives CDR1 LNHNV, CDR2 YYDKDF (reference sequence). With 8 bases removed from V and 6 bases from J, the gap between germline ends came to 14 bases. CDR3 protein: CATSKQGPNSPLHF. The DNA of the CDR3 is TGTGCCACCTCCAAACAGGGCCCTAATTCACCCCTCCACTTT. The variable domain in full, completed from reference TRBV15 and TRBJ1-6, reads DAMVIQNPRYQVTQFGKPVTLSCSQTLNHNVMYWYQQKSSQAPKLLFHYYDKDFNNEADTPDNFQSRRPNTSFCFLDIRSPGLGDTAMYLCATSKQGPNSPLHFGNGTRLTVT.

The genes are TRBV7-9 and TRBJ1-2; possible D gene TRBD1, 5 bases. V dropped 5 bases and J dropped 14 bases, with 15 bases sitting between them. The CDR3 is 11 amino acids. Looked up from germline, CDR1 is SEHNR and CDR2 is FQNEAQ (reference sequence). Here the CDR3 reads CASSLGRYYTF. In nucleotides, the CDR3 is TGTGCCAGCAGCCTGGGACGATACTATACCTTC.

CDR3 coding DNA: TGTGCCAGCAGAACGGGGCTTGGCGACGAGCAGTACTTC. Translation: CASRTGLGDEQYF. The V call is TRBV6-5, the J call TRBJ2-7, with D perhaps TRBD1 or TRBD2 (5 bases each). Germline CDR1 is MNHEY and CDR2 is SVGAGI. Trimming took off 6 bases at V and 5 bases at J, with 14 bases between the two ends. The CDR3 has 13 residues.

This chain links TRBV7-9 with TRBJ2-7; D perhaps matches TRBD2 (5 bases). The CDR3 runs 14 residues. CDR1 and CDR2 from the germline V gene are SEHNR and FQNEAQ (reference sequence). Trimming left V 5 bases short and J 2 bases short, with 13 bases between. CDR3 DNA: TGTGCCAGCAGCCCCGGCCGGGGAGCCTACGAGCAGTACTTC. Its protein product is CASSPGRGAYEQYF.

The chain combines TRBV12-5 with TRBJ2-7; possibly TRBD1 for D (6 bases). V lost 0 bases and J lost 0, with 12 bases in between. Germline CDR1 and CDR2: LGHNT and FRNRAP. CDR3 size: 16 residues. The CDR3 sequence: CASGLVHRAVSYEQYF. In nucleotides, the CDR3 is TGTGCTAGTGGTTTGGTACACAGGGCGGTCTCCTACGAGCAGTACTTC.

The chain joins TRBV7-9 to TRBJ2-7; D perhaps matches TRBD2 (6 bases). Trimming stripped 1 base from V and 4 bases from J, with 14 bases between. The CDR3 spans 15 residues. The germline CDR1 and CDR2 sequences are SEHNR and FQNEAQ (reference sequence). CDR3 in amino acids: CASSLEGGAQYEQYF. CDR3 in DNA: TGTGCCAGCAGCTTAGAAGGAGGGGCCCAATACGAGCAGTACTTC.

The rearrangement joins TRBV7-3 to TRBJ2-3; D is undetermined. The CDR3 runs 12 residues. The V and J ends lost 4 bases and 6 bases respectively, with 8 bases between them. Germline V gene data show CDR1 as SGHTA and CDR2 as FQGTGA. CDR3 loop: CASSSFGDTQYF. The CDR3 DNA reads TGTGCCAGCAGCTCGTTCGGGGATACGCAGTATTTT. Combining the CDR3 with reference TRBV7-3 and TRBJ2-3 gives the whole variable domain GAGVSQTPSNKVTEKGKYVELRCDPISGHTALYWYRQSLGQGPEFLIYFQGTGAADDSGLPNDRFFAVRPEGSVSTLKIQRTERGDSAVYLCASSSFGDTQYFGPGTRLTVL.

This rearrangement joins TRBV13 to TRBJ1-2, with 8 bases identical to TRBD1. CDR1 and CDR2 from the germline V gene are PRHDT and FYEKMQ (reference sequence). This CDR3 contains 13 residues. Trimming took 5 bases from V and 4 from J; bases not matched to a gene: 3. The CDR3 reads CASSMGQVYGYTF. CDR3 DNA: TGTGCCAGCAGCATGGGACAGGTCTATGGCTACACCTTC.

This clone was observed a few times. CDR3 residues: CATALDRNTEAFF. The CDR3 coding sequence is TGTGCCACTGCACTCGACAGGAACACTGAAGCTTTCTTT. The chain is built from TRBV4-2 and TRBJ1-1; possible D gene TRBD1, 5 bases. The CDR3 totals 13 residues. The germline V and J ends were trimmed by 10 bases and 1 base, with 13 bases remaining between them. CDR1 is LGHNA and CDR2 is YNFKEQ in the germline V gene.

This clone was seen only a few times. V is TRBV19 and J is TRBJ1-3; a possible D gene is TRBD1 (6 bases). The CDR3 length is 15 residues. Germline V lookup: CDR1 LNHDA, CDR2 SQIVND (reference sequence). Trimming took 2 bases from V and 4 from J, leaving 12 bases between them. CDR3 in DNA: TGTGCCAGTAGTATACCCTACAGGGAAGGAAACACCATATATTTT. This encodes CASSIPYREGNTIYF.

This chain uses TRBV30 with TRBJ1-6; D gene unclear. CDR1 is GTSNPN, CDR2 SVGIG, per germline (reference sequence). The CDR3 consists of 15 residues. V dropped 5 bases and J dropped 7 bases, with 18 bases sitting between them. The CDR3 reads CAWARGVAVNSPLHF. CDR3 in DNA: TGTGCCTGGGCTCGCGGAGTGGCAGTGAATTCACCCCTCCACTTT.

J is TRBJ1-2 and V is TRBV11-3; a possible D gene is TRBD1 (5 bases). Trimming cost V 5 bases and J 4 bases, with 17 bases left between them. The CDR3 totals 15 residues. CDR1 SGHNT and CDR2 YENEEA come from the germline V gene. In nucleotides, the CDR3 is TGTGCCAGCAGCGCCGGGACCACTACACCCTATGGCTACACCTTC. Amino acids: CASSAGTTTPYGYTF.

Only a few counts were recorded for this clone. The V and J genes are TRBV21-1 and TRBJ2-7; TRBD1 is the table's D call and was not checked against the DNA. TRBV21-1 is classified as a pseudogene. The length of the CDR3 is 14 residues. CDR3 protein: CASSRDRGSGEQYF. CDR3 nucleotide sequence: TGTGCCAGCAGCAGGGACAGGGGGTCTGGCGAGCAGTACTTC.

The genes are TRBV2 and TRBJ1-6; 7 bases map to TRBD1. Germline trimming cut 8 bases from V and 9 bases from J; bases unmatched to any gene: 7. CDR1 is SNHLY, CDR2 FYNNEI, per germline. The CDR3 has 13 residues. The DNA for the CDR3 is TGTGCCAGCTGCTTACAGGGGTCTTCACCCCTCCACTTT. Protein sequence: CASCLQGSSPLHF.

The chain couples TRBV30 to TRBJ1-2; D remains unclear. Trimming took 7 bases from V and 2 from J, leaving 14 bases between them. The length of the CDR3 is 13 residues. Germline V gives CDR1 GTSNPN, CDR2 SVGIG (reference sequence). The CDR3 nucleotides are TGTGCCTCCCCTCGGGCAGAAAACTATGGCTACACCTTC. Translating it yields CASPRAENYGYTF. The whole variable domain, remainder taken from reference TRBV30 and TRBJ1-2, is SQTIHQWPATLVQPVGSPLSLECTVEGTSNPNLYWYRQAAGRGLQLLFYSVGIGQISSEVPQNLSASRPQDRQFILSSKKLLLSDSGFYLCASPRAENYGYTFGSGTRLTVV.

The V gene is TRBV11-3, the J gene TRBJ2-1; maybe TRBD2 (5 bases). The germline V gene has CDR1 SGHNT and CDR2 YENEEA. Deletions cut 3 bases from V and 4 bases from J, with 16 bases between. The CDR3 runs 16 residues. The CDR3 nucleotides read TGTGCCAGCAGCTTGAAAAGGGTGGGAGATTACAATGAGCAGTTCTTC. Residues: CASSLKRVGDYNEQFF.

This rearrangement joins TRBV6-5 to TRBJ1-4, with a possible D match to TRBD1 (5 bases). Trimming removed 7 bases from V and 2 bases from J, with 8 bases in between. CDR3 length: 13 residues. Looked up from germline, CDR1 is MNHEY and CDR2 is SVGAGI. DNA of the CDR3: TGTGCCAGCATTGGGGCGACTAATGAAAAACTGTTTTTT. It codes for CASIGATNEKLFF.

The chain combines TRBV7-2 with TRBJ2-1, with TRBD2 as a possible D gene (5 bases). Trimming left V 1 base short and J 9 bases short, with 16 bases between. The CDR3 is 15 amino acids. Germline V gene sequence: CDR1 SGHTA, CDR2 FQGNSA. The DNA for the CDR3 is TGTGCCAGCAGCTTAGGGTGGCTAGCCTGGGGTGAGCAGTTCTTC. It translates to CASSLGWLAWGEQFF.

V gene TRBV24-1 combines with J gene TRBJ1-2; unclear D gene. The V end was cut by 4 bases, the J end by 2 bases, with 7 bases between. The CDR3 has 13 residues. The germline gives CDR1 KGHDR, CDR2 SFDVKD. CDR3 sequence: CATSEGGNYGYTF. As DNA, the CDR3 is TGTGCCACCAGTGAAGGCGGGAACTATGGCTACACCTTC.

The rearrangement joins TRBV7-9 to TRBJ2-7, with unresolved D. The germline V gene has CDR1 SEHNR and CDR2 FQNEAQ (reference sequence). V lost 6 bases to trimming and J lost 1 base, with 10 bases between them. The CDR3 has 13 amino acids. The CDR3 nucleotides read TGTGCCAGCAGAACGGAAGGATCCTACGAGCAGTACTTC. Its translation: CASRTEGSYEQYF. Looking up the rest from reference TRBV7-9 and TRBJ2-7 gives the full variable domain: DTGVSQNPRHKITKRGQNVTFRCDPISEHNRLYWYRQTLGQGPEFLTYFQNEAQLEKSRLLSDRFSAERPKGSFSTLEIQRTEQGDSAMYLCASRTEGSYEQYFGPGTRLTVT.

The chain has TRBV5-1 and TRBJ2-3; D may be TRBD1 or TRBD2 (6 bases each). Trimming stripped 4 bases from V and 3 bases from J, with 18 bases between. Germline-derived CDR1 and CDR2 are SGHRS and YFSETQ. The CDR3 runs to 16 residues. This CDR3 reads CASSKAFGGWTDTQYF. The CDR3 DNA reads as TGCGCCAGCAGCAAGGCGTTCGGGGGCTGGACAGATACGCAGTATTTT.

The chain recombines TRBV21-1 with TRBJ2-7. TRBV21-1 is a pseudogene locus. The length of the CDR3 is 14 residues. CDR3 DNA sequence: TGTGCCAGCAGCGAAAAGGTCACTGGCTACGAGCAGTACTTC. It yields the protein CASSEKVTGYEQYF.

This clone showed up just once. The CDR3 nucleotides are TGCGCCAGCCGGGACAGGGGGTTGGGGCAGCCCCAGCATTTT. This codes for CASRDRGLGQPQHF. This sequence joins TRBV10-2 and TRBJ1-5, with 11 bases aligning to TRBD1. V lost 8 bases to trimming and J lost 7 bases; unmatched junction nucleotides: 7. Germline lookup yields CDR1 WSHSY and CDR2 SAAADI. This CDR3 spans 14 amino acids.

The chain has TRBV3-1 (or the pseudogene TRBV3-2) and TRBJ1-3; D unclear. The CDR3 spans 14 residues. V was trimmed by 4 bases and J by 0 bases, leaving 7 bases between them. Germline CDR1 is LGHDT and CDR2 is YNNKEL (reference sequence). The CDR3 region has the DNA TGTGCCAGCAGCCTACAGAGCTCTGGAAACACCATATATTTT. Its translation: CASSLQSSGNTIYF.

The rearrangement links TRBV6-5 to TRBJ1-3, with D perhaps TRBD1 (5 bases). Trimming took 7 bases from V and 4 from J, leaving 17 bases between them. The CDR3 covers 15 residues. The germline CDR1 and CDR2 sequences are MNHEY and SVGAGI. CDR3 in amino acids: CASKERGLEGNTIYF. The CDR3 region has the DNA TGTGCCAGCAAGGAGAGGGGTTTGGAAGGAAACACCATATATTTT.